The 28 T cell receptor beta chains reported below all come from one sample, sequenced in a study of shared clonotypes between healthy human individuals. Profiled with immunoSEQ multiplex PCR; TCRdb holds only in-frame clones, not every one. The profile shows about 100,000 clones, 68% of them singletons. The sequencing input was memory CD8+ T cells sorted from blood. Documented subset: CD45RO+ cells pooled with CCR7-negative TemRA cells. These receptor sequences come from a woman under 40 in good health.

The chain is built from TRBV9 and TRBJ2-7, with 13 bases fitting TRBD2. The V gene's germline CDR1 is SGDLS and CDR2 YYNGEE. This CDR3 has 18 residues. J was trimmed by 0 bases and V by 0 bases; bases with no gene match: 6. The CDR3 sequence is CASSVAPGLAGNSYEQYF. CDR3 DNA: TGTGCCAGCAGCGTAGCCCCGGGACTAGCGGGAAACTCCTACGAGCAGTACTTC.

A single count supports this clone. A much larger clone is a single base away; this may be a read error. The V and J genes are TRBV5-1 and TRBJ1-1; no clear D. Germline V lookup: CDR1 SGHRS, CDR2 YFSETQ. V was clipped by 0 bases and J by 4 bases, with 7 bases between them. The CDR3 runs 13 residues. The CDR3, as DNA: TGCGCCAGCAGCTTGGAGACGCCCACTGAAGCTTTCTTT. Its translation: CASSLETPTEAFF.

The V and J genes are TRBV11-2 and TRBJ2-1; possible D gene TRBD2, 6 bases. From germline, CDR1 is SGHAT and CDR2 FQNNGV. The V end lost 2 bases, the J end lost 7 bases, and 15 bases lay between the germline ends. CDR3 size: 15 residues. CDR3 sequence: CASSLTGGPGNEQFF. As DNA, the CDR3 is TGTGCCAGCAGCTTAACCGGAGGGCCGGGGAATGAGCAGTTCTTC.

In its sample, this clone was seen once. The chain is built from TRBV28 and TRBJ1-1, with 10 bases fitting TRBD1. Losses at the gene ends were 4 bases for V and 3 bases for J; bases not matched to a gene: 5. This CDR3 has 15 residues. Germline CDR1 is MDHEN and CDR2 is SYDVKM. In DNA, the CDR3 is TGTGCCAGCAGTTCGCCGGGACAGGGGTACACTGAAGCTTTCTTT. This codes for CASSSPGQGYTEAFF.

About this clone itself: A far larger clone differs by one base, so this is likely a read error. The chain combines TRBV7-8 with TRBJ1-1; possibly TRBD1 for D (5 bases). Germline CDR1 SGHVS, CDR2 FQNEAQ. CDR3 length equals 14 residues. The CDR3 DNA follows: TGTGCCATCAGCGCCTCGACAGAGAACACTGAAGCTTTCTTT. Translated, it gives CAISASTENTEAFF.

The rearrangement joins TRBV2 to TRBJ1-3; D perhaps matches TRBD1 (6 bases). The germline CDR1 and CDR2 sequences are SNHLY and FYNNEI. This CDR3 is built from 16 residues. Trimming pared 6 bases from V and 3 bases from J, leaving 18 bases between. CDR3 protein: CASSSRGSLGGNTIYF. The CDR3 nucleotides read TGTGCCAGCAGCTCCAGGGGCTCATTAGGTGGAAACACCATATATTTT.

The chain recombines TRBV7-9 with TRBJ2-7; D is unclear. V lost 3 bases, J lost 6 bases, and 9 bases lay in between. This CDR3 has 12 residues. Germline V gives CDR1 SEHNR, CDR2 FQNEAQ (reference sequence). The CDR3, as DNA: TGTGCCAGCAGCTTCGCATGGGGCGAGCAGTACTTC. Amino acid sequence: CASSFAWGEQYF.

The V call is TRBV25-1, the J call TRBJ2-5, with 12 bases lining up with TRBD2. J was trimmed by 5 bases and V by 2 bases; bases with no gene match: 6. CDR1 is MGHDK, CDR2 SYGVNS, per germline. The CDR3 has 16 amino acids. Here the CDR3 reads CASSELAGGPGETQYF. Here the CDR3 DNA reads TGTGCCAGCAGTGAACTAGCGGGAGGGCCAGGGGAGACCCAGTACTTC.

This chain uses TRBV2 with TRBJ2-1, with D possibly matching TRBD1 (8 bases). CDR3 length equals 14 residues. Between the trimmed V and J ends, which lost 5 bases and 7 bases, there was a span of 15 bases. The V gene's germline CDR1 is SNHLY and CDR2 FYNNEI. The CDR3 is CASSTDRGGNEQFF. CDR3 nucleotide sequence: TGTGCCAGCAGTACAGACAGGGGAGGGAATGAGCAGTTCTTC.

Concerning this clone itself: Since a much larger clone is just one base distant, this may be a read error. Other DNA sequences in this sample translate to the same CDR3. The chain employs TRBV4-2 and TRBJ2-2; TRBD2 agrees at 7 bases. The germline V gene has CDR1 LGHNA and CDR2 YNFKEQ. The CDR3 runs 14 residues. The CDR3 loop reads CASRGGSDTGELFF. The CDR3 DNA follows: TGTGCCAGCAGAGGCGGGAGCGACACCGGGGAGCTGTTCTTT.

The chain has TRBV5-4 and TRBJ1-1; no reliable D call. The CDR3 is 11 residues long. V was clipped by 4 bases and J by 5 bases, with 6 bases between them. Looked up from germline, CDR1 is SGHNT and CDR2 is YYREEE (reference sequence). The CDR3 nucleotides read TGTGCCAGCAGCGGGGATACTGAAGCTTTCTTT. It specifies CASSGDTEAFF.

The chain carries TRBV5-6 and TRBJ2-5; no firm D call. Trimming stripped 4 bases from V and 0 bases from J, with 7 bases between. Germline assignment: CDR1 SGHDT and CDR2 YYEEEE. The length of the CDR3 is 13 residues. The chain's CDR3 is CASSRTHQETQYF. DNA for the CDR3: TGTGCCAGCAGCAGAACCCACCAAGAGACCCAGTACTTC.

About this clone: The same CDR3 is also encoded by other DNA sequences in this sample. The rearrangement uses TRBV29-1 and TRBJ1-1; TRBD1 might be the D (5 bases). The germline V gene encodes CDR1 SQVTM and CDR2 ANQGSEA. This CDR3 region has 11 residues. V dropped 6 bases and J dropped 1 base, with 6 bases sitting between them. This chain's CDR3 is CSVQGNTEAFF. CDR3 coding DNA: TGCAGCGTGCAGGGGAACACTGAAGCTTTCTTT.

The J gene is TRBJ2-7, the V gene TRBV7-6; tentatively, D is TRBD1 (6 bases). The germline V gene has CDR1 SGHVS and CDR2 FNYEAQ. Trimming stripped 1 base from V and 6 bases from J, with 16 bases between. The CDR3 runs to 15 residues. CDR3 in amino acids: CASSLVCPGEGEQYF. The CDR3 DNA follows: TGTGCCAGCAGCTTAGTGTGCCCAGGGGAAGGCGAGCAGTACTTC.

This sequence joins TRBV2 and TRBJ1-1; TRBD1 agrees at 7 bases. The germline CDR1 and CDR2 sequences are SNHLY and FYNNEI. This CDR3 region has 14 residues. Trimming at V came to 5 bases and at J to 5 bases, leaving 8 bases not matched to a gene. The CDR3 loop is CASSLTGTGTEAFF. The CDR3 nucleotides are TGTGCCAGCAGTCTGACAGGGACGGGGACTGAAGCTTTCTTT.

This clone was seen a handful of times. The genes are TRBV6-4 and TRBJ2-7; D is tentatively TRBD1 or TRBD2 (6 bases each). Germline V CDR1 and CDR2: MRHNA, SNTAGT. The CDR3 contains 19 residues. V lost 7 bases and J 4 bases, leaving 32 bases between the germline ends. CDR3: CASTGAVGGNRGRYYEQYF. The DNA of the CDR3 is TGTGCCAGCACCGGGGCGGTGGGAGGAAATAGGGGGAGATATTACGAGCAGTACTTC.

The chain employs TRBV6-4 and TRBJ2-5; D is possibly TRBD2 (6 bases). V was trimmed by 8 bases and J by 2 bases, leaving 12 bases between them. The CDR3 is 13 amino acids. Germline V lookup: CDR1 MRHNA, CDR2 SNTAGT. The CDR3 loop is CASGTGEQETQYF. CDR3 nucleotide sequence: TGTGCCAGCGGAACGGGAGAGCAAGAGACCCAGTACTTC.

The rearrangement links TRBV4-2 to TRBJ2-7; TRBD2 agrees at 12 bases. Germline lookup yields CDR1 LGHNA and CDR2 YNFKEQ. With V trimmed by 6 bases and J by 3 bases, 6 bases remained unmatched. The CDR3 has 15 residues. Here the CDR3 reads CASRSRLAGVYEQYF. DNA of the CDR3: TGTGCCAGCAGATCCCGACTAGCGGGAGTCTACGAGCAGTACTTC.

The chain joins TRBV23-1 to TRBJ1-3, with D uncertain. TRBV23-1 is reported as an ORF; its role is uncertain. The CDR3 contains 17 residues. The ends were cut back, 4 bases at V and 0 bases at J, with 16 bases in the middle. CDR3 sequence: CASSPKSGFASGNTIYF. For the CDR3, the DNA is TGCGCCAGCAGTCCTAAATCGGGATTCGCCTCTGGAAACACCATATATTTT.

The gene calls are TRBV30 and TRBJ2-1, with a tentative D call TRBD1 (5 bases). CDR3 length: 11 amino acids. Germline V gene sequence: CDR1 GTSNPN, CDR2 SVGIG (reference sequence). Trimming left V 8 bases short and J 6 bases short, with 11 bases between. CDR3 sequence: CARRQSNEQFF. CDR3 bases: TGTGCCCGCCGACAGAGCAATGAGCAGTTCTTC. The full variable domain, rest sourced from reference TRBV30 and TRBJ2-1, is SQTIHQWPATLVQPVGSPLSLECTVEGTSNPNLYWYRQAAGRGLQLLFYSVGIGQISSEVPQNLSASRPQDRQFILSSKKLLLSDSGFYLCARRQSNEQFFGPGTRLTVL.

The chain couples TRBV2 to TRBJ1-5, with 7 nucleotides matching TRBD1. J was trimmed by 0 bases and V by 6 bases; bases with no gene match: 2. In germline, CDR1 is SNHLY, CDR2 FYNNEI. The CDR3 consists of 14 residues. CDR3: CASREGASNQPQHF. The CDR3 nucleotides are TGTGCCAGCAGAGAGGGGGCTAGCAATCAGCCCCAGCATTTT.

The J gene is TRBJ2-7, the V gene TRBV28; D tentatively reads TRBD1 or TRBD2 (5 bases each). CDR3 size: 16 residues. V lost 6 bases and J lost 1, with 19 bases in between. Germline V gene data show CDR1 as MDHEN and CDR2 as SYDVKM. CDR3 protein: CASRALEAGLSYEQYF. CDR3 in DNA: TGTGCCAGCAGGGCTTTGGAGGCAGGGTTGTCCTACGAGCAGTACTTC. The full variable domain, rest sourced from reference TRBV28 and TRBJ2-7, is DVKVTQSSRYLVKRTGEKVFLECVQDMDHENMFWYRQDPGLGLRLIYFSYDVKMKEKGDIPEGYSVSREKKERFSLILESASTNQTSMYLCASRALEAGLSYEQYFGPGTRLTVT.

The chain is built from TRBV5-6 and TRBJ1-2; D is perhaps TRBD1 (5 bases). In germline, CDR1 is SGHDT, CDR2 YYEEEE. Trimming cost V 4 bases and J 7 bases, with 11 bases left between them. The CDR3 has 12 residues. In DNA, the CDR3 is TGTGCCAGCAGCCTCGGGGACGGTGGCTACACCTTC. This gives the protein CASSLGDGGYTF.

This clone was seen only a few times. The chain joins TRBV25-1 to TRBJ2-1; 12 positions agree with TRBD2. V lost 1 base, J lost 8 bases, and 6 bases stayed unmatched. The germline gives CDR1 MGHDK, CDR2 SYGVNS. The CDR3 length is 16 residues. CDR3: CASSESTSGSFHEQFF. The CDR3 DNA is TGTGCCAGCAGTGAATCGACTAGCGGGAGTTTCCATGAGCAGTTCTTC.

This chain joins TRBV28 and TRBJ1-4, with unresolved D. The CDR3 extends over 15 amino acids. V gave up 1 base and J gave up 0 bases, with 6 bases separating them. Germline V gene sequence: CDR1 MDHEN, CDR2 SYDVKM. CDR3 sequence: CASSLYTATNEKLFF. The CDR3 nucleotides are TGTGCCAGCAGTTTATATACGGCAACTAATGAAAAACTGTTTTTT.

The chain has TRBV15 and TRBJ2-1, with 10 bases aligning to TRBD2. Germline CDR1 reads LNHNV; CDR2 reads YYDKDF (reference sequence). Trimming removed 5 bases from V and 9 bases from J; junction bases left unmatched: 10. The CDR3 consists of 15 residues. The CDR3 nucleotides are TGTGCCACCAGCGCGGAAGCGGGAGGGCCAGGTGAGCAGTTCTTC. Its translation: CATSAEAGGPGEQFF.

This CDR3 is CASSVEAAESSGNTIYF. In DNA form, the CDR3 reads TGTGCCAGCAGCGTAGAGGCAGCCGAATCCTCTGGAAACACCATATATTTT. V and J are TRBV9 and TRBJ1-3, with D hard to call. CDR3 length: 17 residues. Germline V gives CDR1 SGDLS, CDR2 YYNGEE. V shed 0 bases and J shed 0 bases, with 13 bases lying between them.

In this sample, this clone turned up a few times. CDR3 sequence (DNA): TGTGCCAGCAGTTTATCGGGAGATGAAAAACTGTTTTTT. Amino acid sequence: CASSLSGDEKLFF. V gene TRBV27 combines with J gene TRBJ1-4; unclear D gene. Germline V gene lookup returns CDR1 MNHEY and CDR2 SMNVEV (reference sequence). V was clipped by 0 bases and J by 6 bases, with 5 bases between them. The CDR3 loop spans 13 amino acids.